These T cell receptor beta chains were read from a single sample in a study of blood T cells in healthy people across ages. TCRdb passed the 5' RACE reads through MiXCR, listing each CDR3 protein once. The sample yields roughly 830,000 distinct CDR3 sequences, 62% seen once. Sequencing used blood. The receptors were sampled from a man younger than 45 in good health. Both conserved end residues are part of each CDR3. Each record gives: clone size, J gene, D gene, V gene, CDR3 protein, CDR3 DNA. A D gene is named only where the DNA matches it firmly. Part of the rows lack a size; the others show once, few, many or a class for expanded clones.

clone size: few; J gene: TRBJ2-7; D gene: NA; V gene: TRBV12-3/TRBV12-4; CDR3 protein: CASSFLASYEQYF; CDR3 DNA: TGTGCCAGCAGTTTCTTAGCGAGCTACGAGCAGTACTTC
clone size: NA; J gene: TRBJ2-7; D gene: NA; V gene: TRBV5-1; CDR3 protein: CASSLGFSGGIEQYF; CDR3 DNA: TGCGCCAGCAGCTTAGGTTTCTCAGGAGGAATCGAGCAGTACTTC
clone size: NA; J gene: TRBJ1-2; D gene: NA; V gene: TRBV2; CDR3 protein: CASRVQIGYTF; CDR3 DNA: TGTGCCAGCAGAGTCCAAATTGGCTACACCTTC
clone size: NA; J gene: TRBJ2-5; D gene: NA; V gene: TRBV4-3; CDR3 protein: CASSQDWREEETQYF; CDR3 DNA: TGCGCCAGCAGCCAAGATTGGCGGGAAGAAGAGACCCAGTACTTC
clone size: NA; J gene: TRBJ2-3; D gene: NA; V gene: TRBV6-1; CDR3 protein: CASSAPPQADTQYF; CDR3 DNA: TGTGCCAGCAGTGCGCCACCCCAAGCAGATACGCAGTATTTT
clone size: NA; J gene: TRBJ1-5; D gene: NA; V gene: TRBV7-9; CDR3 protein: CASSLGSRPQHF; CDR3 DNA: TGTGCCAGCAGCTTGGGATCACGGCCCCAGCATTTT
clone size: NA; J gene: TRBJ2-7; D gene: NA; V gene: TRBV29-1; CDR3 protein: CSVGPGTYEQYF; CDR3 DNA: TGCAGCGTTGGACCAGGAACCTACGAGCAGTACTTC
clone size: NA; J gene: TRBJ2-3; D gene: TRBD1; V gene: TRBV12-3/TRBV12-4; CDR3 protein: CASSSTGTGPSYEQYF; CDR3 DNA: TGTGCCAGCAGCTCTACAGGGACAGGGCCATCCTACGAGCAGTATTTT
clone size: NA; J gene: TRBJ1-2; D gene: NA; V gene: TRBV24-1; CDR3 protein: CATSDSGHYYGYTF; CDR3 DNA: TGTGCCACCAGTGATTCGGGACATTATTATGGCTACACCTTC
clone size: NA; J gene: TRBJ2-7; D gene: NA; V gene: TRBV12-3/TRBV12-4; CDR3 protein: CASSPSTRTGEQYF; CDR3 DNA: TGTGCCAGCAGTCCATCTACTAGGACCGGTGAGCAGTACTTC
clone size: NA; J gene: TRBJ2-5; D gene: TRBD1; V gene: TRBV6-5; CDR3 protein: CASSPFLTGVETQYF; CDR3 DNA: TGTGCCAGCAGTCCGTTTCTAACAGGGGTTGAGACCCAGTACTTC
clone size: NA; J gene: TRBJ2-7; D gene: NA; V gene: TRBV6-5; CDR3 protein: CASSYGSASYEQYF; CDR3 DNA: TGTGCCAGCAGTTACGGCAGTGCTTCCTACGAGCAGTACTTC
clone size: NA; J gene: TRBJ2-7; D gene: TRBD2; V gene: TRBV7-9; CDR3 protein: CASSLAVFPYEQYF; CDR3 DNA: TGTGCCAGCTCGCTAGCGGTATTCCCCTACGAGCAGTACTTC
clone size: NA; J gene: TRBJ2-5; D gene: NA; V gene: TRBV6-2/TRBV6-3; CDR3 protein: CASSYGLQMTQYF; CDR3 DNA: TGTGCCAGCAGTTACGGCCTCCAAATGACCCAGTACTTC
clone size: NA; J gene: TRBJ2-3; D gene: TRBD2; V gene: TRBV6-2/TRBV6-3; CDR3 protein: CASSPERGGLDTQYF; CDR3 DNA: TGTGCCAGCAGTCCAGAGCGGGGGGGTCTTGATACGCAGTATTTT
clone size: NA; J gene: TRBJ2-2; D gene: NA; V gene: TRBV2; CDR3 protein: CASSDPGTPDAGELFF; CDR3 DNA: TGTGCCAGCAGTGACCCCGGGACTCCCGATGCCGGGGAGCTGTTTTTT
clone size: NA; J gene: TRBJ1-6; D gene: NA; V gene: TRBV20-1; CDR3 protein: CSARDIDRYNSPLHF; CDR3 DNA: TGCAGTGCTAGAGATATTGACCGTTATAATTCACCCCTCCACTTT
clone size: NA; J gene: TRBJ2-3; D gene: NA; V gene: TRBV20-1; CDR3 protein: CSAGPRIRTDTQYF; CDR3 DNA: TGCAGTGCCGGCCCCCGAATTCGCACAGATACGCAGTATTTT
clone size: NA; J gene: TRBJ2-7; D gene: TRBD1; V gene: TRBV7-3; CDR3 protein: CASSSSGQRPYEQYF; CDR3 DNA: TGTGCCAGCAGCTCTTCGGGACAGAGACCCTACGAGCAGTACTTC
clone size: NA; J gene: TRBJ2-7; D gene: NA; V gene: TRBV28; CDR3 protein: CASRNTGKGIYEQYF; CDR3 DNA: TGTGCCAGCAGGAATACAGGGAAGGGGATCTACGAGCAGTACTTC
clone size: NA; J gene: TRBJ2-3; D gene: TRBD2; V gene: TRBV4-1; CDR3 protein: CASSHTSGGADTQYF; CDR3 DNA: TGCGCCAGCAGCCATACTAGCGGGGGAGCAGATACGCAGTATTTT
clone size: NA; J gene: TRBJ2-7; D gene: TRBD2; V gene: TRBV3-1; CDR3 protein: CASSVAGGAYEQYF; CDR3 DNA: TGTGCCAGCAGCGTAGCGGGGGGGGCCTACGAGCAGTACTTC
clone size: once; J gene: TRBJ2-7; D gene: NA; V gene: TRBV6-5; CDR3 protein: CASSRDDSYEQYF; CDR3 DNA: TGTGCCAGCAGTCGGGACGACTCCTACGAGCAGTACTTC
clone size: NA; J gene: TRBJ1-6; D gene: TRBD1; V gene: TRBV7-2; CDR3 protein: CASSFASTGTARGSPLHF; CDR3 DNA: TGTGCCAGCAGCTTTGCGTCGACAGGGACGGCTAGAGGTTCACCCCTCCACTTT
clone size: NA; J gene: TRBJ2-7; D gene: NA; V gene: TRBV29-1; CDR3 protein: CSVEVGTYEQYF; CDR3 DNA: TGCAGCGTTGAAGTGGGCACCTACGAGCAGTACTTC
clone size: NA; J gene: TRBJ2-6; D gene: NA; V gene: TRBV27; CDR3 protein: CASSYWDGDYSGANVLTF; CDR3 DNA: TGTGCCAGCAGTTACTGGGACGGCGACTACTCTGGGGCCAACGTCCTGACTTTC
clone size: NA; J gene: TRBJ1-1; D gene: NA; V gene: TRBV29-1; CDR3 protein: CSVKTSMNAEAFF; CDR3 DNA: TGCAGCGTTAAAACTTCAATGAACGCTGAAGCTTTCTTT
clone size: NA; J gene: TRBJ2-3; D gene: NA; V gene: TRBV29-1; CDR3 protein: CSVQAPGANTDTQYF; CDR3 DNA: TGCAGCGTTCAAGCCCCGGGGGCGAACACAGATACGCAGTATTTT
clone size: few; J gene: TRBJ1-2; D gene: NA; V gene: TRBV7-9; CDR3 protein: CASSLSQGIYGYTF; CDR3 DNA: TGTGCCAGCAGCCTATCTCAGGGGATCTATGGCTACACCTTC
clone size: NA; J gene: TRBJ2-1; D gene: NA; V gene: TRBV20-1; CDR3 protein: CSARKETETQFF; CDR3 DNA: TGCAGTGCTAGGAAGGAGACCGAGACCCAGTTCTTC